This TCR beta chain was sequenced in a study of T cell responses to AZD1222 COVID-19 vaccine. Trimming took 2 bases from V and 4 from J, leaving 8 bases between them. Per the germline V gene, CDR1 is GTSNPN and CDR2 is SVGIG (reference sequence). The CDR3 has 12 amino acids. Repertoires were generated with immunoSEQ multiplex PCR, while TCRdb's copy carries only in-frame clones and drops some. Seen here are more than 55,000 clones, around three quarters observed once, and the top ten hold approximately 3.5%. The chain has TRBV30 and TRBJ1-2; D is unclear. The clonotype comes from an adult who received the AZD1222 COVID-19 vaccine. The sample here was peripheral blood, taken 28 days after the second AZD1222 dose. The CDR3 bases are TGTGCCTGGAGTCTGCACAGCTATGGCTACACCTTC. Protein: CAWSLHSYGYTF.